The 31 T cell receptor beta chains below come from one sample, sequenced in a study of blood T cell repertoires in COVID-19 (dated by TCRdb to the early 2020s). To prepare the library, the immunoSEQ multiplex PCR assay was applied. Drawn from immuneACCESS, this table holds only the in-frame rearrangements with V and J called that TCRdb kept. Clones are partly lost; checked studies trace under half to an unresolved V gene and leave the rest unexplained. A total of around 70,000 clones appear in this sample, 80% to 90% of them only once. The ten most abundant clones make up roughly a tenth of the sample. Sequencing was performed on peripheral blood. The source of these receptors is a woman younger than 30 with acute or convalescent COVID-19.

This sequence joins TRBV4-1 and TRBJ1-1; 7 nucleotides align to TRBD1. The J segment lost 3 bases and the V segment lost 4 bases, leaving 11 bases of the junction unmatched. Germline V gene data show CDR1 as MGHRA and CDR2 as YSYEKL. The CDR3 is 16 amino acids. CDR3 in DNA: TGCGCCAGCAGCCGATCGGTTGGGGACAGCTACACTGAAGCTTTCTTT. Its translation is CASSRSVGDSYTEAFF.

The chain recombines TRBV18 with TRBJ2-1; 8 nucleotides align to TRBD2. The V and J ends lost 1 base and 10 bases, in that order; junction bases with no gene match: 9. The germline V gene has CDR1 KGHSH and CDR2 LQKENI. The CDR3 runs 15 residues. The CDR3 is CASSPRSGKGVEQFF. The DNA for the CDR3 is TGTGCCAGCTCACCACGTAGCGGGAAAGGCGTCGAGCAGTTCTTC.

J is TRBJ2-2 and V is TRBV6-2 or TRBV6-3, with 9 positions matching TRBD1. The V gene end was trimmed by 5 bases and the J gene end by 6 bases; junction bases not matched to a gene: 4. The germline gives CDR1 MNHEY, CDR2 SVGEGT. The CDR3 sequence is 14 residues long. The CDR3 sequence is CASSSWTGAGELFF. In DNA, the CDR3 is TGTGCCAGCAGTAGCTGGACAGGGGCCGGGGAGCTGTTTTTT.

The rearrangement uses TRBV2 and TRBJ2-2; D remains unclear. Germline CDR1 is SNHLY and CDR2 is FYNNEI. The CDR3 covers 11 residues. With 6 bases removed from V and 5 bases from J, the gap between germline ends came to 4 bases. CDR3 sequence: CASSLTGELFF. In DNA form, the CDR3 reads TGTGCCAGCAGCCTAACCGGGGAGCTGTTTTTT.

V is TRBV15 and J is TRBJ2-3; TRBD2 matches at 10 bases. V trimming: 0 bases; J trimming: 4 bases; junction bases outside the gene matches: 7. The CDR3 length is 17 residues. Germline values: CDR1 LNHNV, CDR2 YYDKDF (reference sequence). For the CDR3, the DNA is TGTGCCACCAGCAGAGATCGTCTAGCGGGGGCCGCAGATACGCAGTATTTT. Amino acid sequence: CATSRDRLAGAADTQYF.

The chain uses TRBV27 and TRBJ1-4; 7 nucleotides agree with TRBD1. This CDR3 region has 17 residues. Germline-derived CDR1 and CDR2 are MNHEY and SMNVEV (reference sequence). The J segment lost 7 bases and the V segment lost 1 base, leaving 12 bases of the junction unmatched. The chain's CDR3 is CASSLYPPDRDREKLFF. CDR3 sequence (DNA): TGTGCCAGCAGTTTATACCCCCCCGACAGGGACCGTGAAAAACTGTTTTTT.

This chain links TRBV2 with TRBJ2-7; TRBD2 agrees at 9 bases. In germline, CDR1 is SNHLY, CDR2 FYNNEI. V dropped 7 bases and J dropped 2; count of bases not matched to a gene: 3. This CDR3 has 13 residues. In nucleotides, the CDR3 is TGTGCCAGCAATCCTAGCGGGACCTACGAGCAGTACTTC. Translated, it gives CASNPSGTYEQYF.

The chain carries TRBV13 and TRBJ2-1, with 8 bases identical to TRBD2. V gave up 5 bases and J gave up 6 bases; unmatched junction bases: 12. The CDR3 totals 16 residues. Germline CDR1 reads PRHDT; CDR2 reads FYEKMQ (reference sequence). The CDR3 DNA is TGTGCCAGCAGCCCCGGGGGTAGCGGGATTATCAATGAGCAGTTCTTC. Protein product: CASSPGGSGIINEQFF.

This clone appeared a few times. The chain recombines TRBV2 with TRBJ2-7; D is possibly TRBD1 (6 bases). The CDR3 totals 13 residues. V was trimmed by 7 bases and J by 4 bases, leaving 14 bases between them. The V gene's germline CDR1 is SNHLY and CDR2 FYNNEI. The CDR3 DNA follows: TGTGCCAGCAATGATGGGGGCTCGTACGAGCAGTACTTC. Protein product: CASNDGGSYEQYF.

The chain is built from TRBV2 and TRBJ1-5; D gene unclear. Trimming removed 4 bases from V and 0 bases from J, with 10 bases in between. This CDR3 is built from 15 residues. Germline V gives CDR1 SNHLY, CDR2 FYNNEI. The CDR3 protein is CASSATRNSNQPQHF. For the CDR3, the DNA is TGTGCCAGCAGTGCTACGAGAAATAGCAATCAGCCCCAGCATTTT.

The genes are TRBV30 and TRBJ1-6; 9 nucleotides line up with TRBD1. The CDR3 is 16 residues long. Germline V CDR1 and CDR2: GTSNPN, SVGIG (reference sequence). V lost 5 bases and J lost 2; bases outside the gene matches: 7. The CDR3 DNA reads as TGTGCCTGGCACGGGGGACAGGGTCCCTATAATTCACCCCTCCACTTT. As protein: CAWHGGQGPYNSPLHF.

The chain couples TRBV6-5 to TRBJ1-2, with D possibly TRBD1 on 6 matching bases. This CDR3 region has 13 residues. Trimming left V 8 bases short and J 2 bases short, with 12 bases between. Germline CDR1 MNHEY, CDR2 SVGAGI. The chain's CDR3 is CASRGQLNYGYTF. CDR3 sequence (DNA): TGTGCCAGCCGAGGACAGTTAAACTATGGCTACACCTTC.

This clone was seen just once. V gene TRBV18 combines with J gene TRBJ1-5, with TRBD1 matching over 9 bases. CDR3 length: 15 residues. V dropped 4 bases and J dropped 1; count of bases not matched to a gene: 2. Germline CDR1 KGHSH, CDR2 LQKENI. Here the CDR3 reads CASSLTGGSNQPQHF. The CDR3 DNA follows: TGTGCCAGCTCACTGACAGGGGGGAGCAATCAGCCCCAGCATTTT.

This chain joins TRBV18 and TRBJ1-2, with a weak D call TRBD1 (5 bases). The V end was cut by 3 bases, the J end by 0 bases, with 11 bases between. This CDR3 has 15 amino acids. The V gene's germline CDR1 is KGHSH and CDR2 LQKENI. In nucleotides, the CDR3 is TGTGCCAGCTCACCCCTGCCAGGGACTAACTATGGCTACACCTTC. It is translated as CASSPLPGTNYGYTF.

V and J are TRBV7-9 and TRBJ1-1; 7 bases agree with TRBD1. V lost 5 bases, J lost 2 bases, and 8 bases stayed unmatched. This CDR3 contains 15 residues. Germline CDR1 is SEHNR and CDR2 is FQNEAQ (reference sequence). The CDR3 here is CASSKNRGNNTEAFF. Here the CDR3 DNA reads TGTGCCAGCAGCAAGAACAGGGGCAATAACACTGAAGCTTTCTTT.

The chain recombines TRBV19 with TRBJ2-1; TRBD2 matches at 10 bases. V shed 4 bases and J 4 bases; nucleotides not matched to a gene: 19. CDR3 length equals 20 residues. CDR1 and CDR2 (germline): LNHDA, SQIVND (reference sequence). CDR3 nucleotides: TGTGCCAGTAGTAGATCAGGACCCATCTCGGAACTAGCGGGGTACAATGAGCAGTTCTTC. It translates to CASSRSGPISELAGYNEQFF.

The DNA for the CDR3 is TGTGCCAGCAGCAAGGGACTAGCGGACTCCTACAATGAGCAGTTCTTC. Its translation: CASSKGLADSYNEQFF. The chain links TRBV11-1 to TRBJ2-1; 11 bases line up with TRBD2. The CDR3 covers 16 residues. V trimming: 5 bases; J trimming: 0 bases; junction bases outside the gene matches: 3. Germline V gene sequence: CDR1 SGHAT, CDR2 FQDESV (reference sequence).

The sample holds a few counts of this clone. V is TRBV10-2 and J is TRBJ1-4, with unresolved D. The V end lost 6 bases, the J end lost 7 bases, and 12 bases lay between the germline ends. The CDR3 is made up of 13 amino acids. CDR1 is WSHSY and CDR2 is SAAADI in the germline V gene. For the CDR3, the DNA is TGCGCCAGCAGGGACTTGATGGCTGAAAAACTGTTTTTT. Its protein is CASRDLMAEKLFF.

The chain joins TRBV7-6 to TRBJ2-5; the D gene is possibly TRBD1 (6 bases). The CDR3 is made up of 16 amino acids. Trimming cost V 5 bases and J 2 bases, with 18 bases left between them. The germline V gene encodes CDR1 SGHVS and CDR2 FNYEAQ. CDR3 residues: CASSRTGGAYQETQYF. Here the CDR3 DNA reads TGTGCCAGCAGCCGGACTGGGGGCGCGTATCAAGAGACCCAGTACTTC.

The chain combines TRBV5-4 with TRBJ2-7; TRBD2 might be the D (6 bases). The V gene lost 5 bases and the J gene lost 2 bases, with 14 bases spanning the gap. This CDR3 region has 14 residues. Germline CDR1 and CDR2: SGHNT and YYREEE (reference sequence). The CDR3 reads CASSYGPGAYEQYF. The CDR3 DNA reads TGTGCCAGCAGTTACGGTCCGGGAGCCTACGAGCAGTACTTC.

The chain combines TRBV2 with TRBJ1-3, with TRBD1 as a possible D gene (6 bases). The CDR3 extends over 14 amino acids. Germline-derived CDR1 and CDR2 are SNHLY and FYNNEI. V lost 9 bases, J lost 2 bases, and 14 bases lay in between. The DNA for the CDR3 is TGTGCCAGTAGTATTACAGGGACTGGAAACACCATATATTTT. Its translation: CASSITGTGNTIYF.

The gene calls are TRBV12-3 or TRBV12-4 and TRBJ1-2; no clear D. V lost 1 base and J lost 10, with 10 bases in between. The CDR3 has 12 amino acids. DNA for the CDR3: TGTGCCAGCAGTTTAGGTTTAGTTGCCTACACCTTC. Translating it yields CASSLGLVAYTF.

The chain recombines TRBV6-6 with TRBJ1-1, with no clear D. CDR3 size: 13 residues. Trimming removed 3 bases from V and 8 bases from J, with 13 bases in between. The germline gives CDR1 MNHNY, CDR2 SVGAGI (reference sequence). The chain's CDR3 is CASSYLNSAEAFF. CDR3 sequence (DNA): TGTGCCAGCAGTTATTTGAACAGTGCCGAAGCTTTCTTT.

The chain carries TRBV6-6 and TRBJ1-2, with 8 bases fitting TRBD1. This CDR3 has 14 amino acids. Per germline, CDR1 MNHNY and CDR2 SVGAGI (reference sequence). J was trimmed by 8 bases and V by 6 bases; bases with no gene match: 11. This CDR3 reads CASRDQGAWRGYTF. CDR3 in DNA: TGTGCCAGCAGAGACCAGGGGGCCTGGAGGGGCTACACCTTC.

The CDR3 sequence is CASSQGQGGFEKLFF. In DNA, the CDR3 is TGCGCCAGCAGCCAAGGACAGGGGGGTTTTGAAAAACTGTTTTTT. This chain links TRBV4-3 with TRBJ1-4, with 9 positions matching TRBD1. CDR1 and CDR2 from the germline V gene are LGHNA and YSLEER. The CDR3 runs 15 residues. Trimming cost V 1 base and J 7 bases; bases outside gene matches: 4.

The rearrangement uses TRBV6-1 and TRBJ1-6; TRBD1 might be the D (6 bases). The CDR3 length is 15 residues. In germline, CDR1 is MNHNS, CDR2 SASEGT. V was trimmed by 3 bases and J by 6 bases, leaving 12 bases between them. The CDR3 spells CASSDLGAGNSPLHF. For the CDR3, the DNA is TGTGCCAGCAGTGATTTGGGGGCAGGTAATTCACCCCTCCACTTT.

The V and J genes are TRBV28 and TRBJ2-5; 7 nucleotides line up with TRBD1. Unmatched junction bases numbered 3, after V lost 4 bases and J lost 1 base. The CDR3 covers 14 residues. Germline V gene data show CDR1 as MDHEN and CDR2 as SYDVKM. CDR3 in amino acids: CASSSDRSQETQYF. In DNA, the CDR3 is TGTGCCAGCAGTTCGGACAGGAGCCAAGAGACCCAGTACTTC.

This clone appeared a few times. The V call is TRBV11-2, the J call TRBJ2-7; 11 positions agree with TRBD2. This CDR3 is built from 14 residues. V lost 4 bases to trimming and J lost 4 bases; unmatched junction nucleotides: 3. Germline CDR1 SGHAT, CDR2 FQNNGV. The CDR3 reads CASSSTSGSYEQYF. The CDR3 bases are TGTGCCAGCAGCTCTACTAGCGGGAGTTACGAGCAGTACTTC.

The J gene is TRBJ1-3, the V gene TRBV7-8; TRBD1 agrees at 7 bases. This CDR3 contains 16 residues. V trimming: 3 bases; J trimming: 2 bases; junction bases outside the gene matches: 7. Germline CDR1 is SGHVS and CDR2 is FQNEAQ. The DNA for the CDR3 is TGTGCCAGCAGCTTGCTTCCAGGGGGAACTGGAAACACCATATATTTT. Its protein product is CASSLLPGGTGNTIYF.

The rearrangement uses TRBV6-4 and TRBJ1-1, with D perhaps matching TRBD1 (6 bases). V dropped 6 bases and J dropped 1 base, with 12 bases sitting between them. The CDR3 is made up of 14 amino acids. Germline loops: CDR1 MRHNA, CDR2 SNTAGT. In DNA form, the CDR3 reads TGTGCCAGCAGAGCAGGGGCTTCGAACACTGAAGCTTTCTTT. Translated, it gives CASRAGASNTEAFF.

The rearrangement joins TRBV2 to TRBJ1-1, with D unresolved. The V gene's germline CDR1 is SNHLY and CDR2 FYNNEI. Trimming took off 3 bases at V and 0 bases at J, with 5 bases between the two ends. The CDR3 has 13 amino acids. The CDR3: CASSERVNTEAFF. The CDR3, as DNA: TGTGCCAGCAGTGAGCGGGTGAACACTGAAGCTTTCTTT.